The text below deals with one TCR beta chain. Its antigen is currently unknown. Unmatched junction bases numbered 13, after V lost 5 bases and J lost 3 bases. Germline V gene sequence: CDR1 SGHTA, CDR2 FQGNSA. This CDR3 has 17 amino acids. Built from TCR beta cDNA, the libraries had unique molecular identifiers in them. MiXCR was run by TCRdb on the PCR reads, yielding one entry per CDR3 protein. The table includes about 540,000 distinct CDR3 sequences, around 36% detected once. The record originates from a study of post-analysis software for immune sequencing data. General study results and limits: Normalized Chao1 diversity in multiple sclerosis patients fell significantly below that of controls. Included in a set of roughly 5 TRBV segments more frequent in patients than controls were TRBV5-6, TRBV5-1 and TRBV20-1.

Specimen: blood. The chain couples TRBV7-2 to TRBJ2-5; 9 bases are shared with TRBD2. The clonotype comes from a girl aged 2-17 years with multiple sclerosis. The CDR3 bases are TGTGCCAGCAGCCCCGGGGCATTAGCGGGGGCGAAAGAGACCCAGTACTTC. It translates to CASSPGALAGAKETQYF.